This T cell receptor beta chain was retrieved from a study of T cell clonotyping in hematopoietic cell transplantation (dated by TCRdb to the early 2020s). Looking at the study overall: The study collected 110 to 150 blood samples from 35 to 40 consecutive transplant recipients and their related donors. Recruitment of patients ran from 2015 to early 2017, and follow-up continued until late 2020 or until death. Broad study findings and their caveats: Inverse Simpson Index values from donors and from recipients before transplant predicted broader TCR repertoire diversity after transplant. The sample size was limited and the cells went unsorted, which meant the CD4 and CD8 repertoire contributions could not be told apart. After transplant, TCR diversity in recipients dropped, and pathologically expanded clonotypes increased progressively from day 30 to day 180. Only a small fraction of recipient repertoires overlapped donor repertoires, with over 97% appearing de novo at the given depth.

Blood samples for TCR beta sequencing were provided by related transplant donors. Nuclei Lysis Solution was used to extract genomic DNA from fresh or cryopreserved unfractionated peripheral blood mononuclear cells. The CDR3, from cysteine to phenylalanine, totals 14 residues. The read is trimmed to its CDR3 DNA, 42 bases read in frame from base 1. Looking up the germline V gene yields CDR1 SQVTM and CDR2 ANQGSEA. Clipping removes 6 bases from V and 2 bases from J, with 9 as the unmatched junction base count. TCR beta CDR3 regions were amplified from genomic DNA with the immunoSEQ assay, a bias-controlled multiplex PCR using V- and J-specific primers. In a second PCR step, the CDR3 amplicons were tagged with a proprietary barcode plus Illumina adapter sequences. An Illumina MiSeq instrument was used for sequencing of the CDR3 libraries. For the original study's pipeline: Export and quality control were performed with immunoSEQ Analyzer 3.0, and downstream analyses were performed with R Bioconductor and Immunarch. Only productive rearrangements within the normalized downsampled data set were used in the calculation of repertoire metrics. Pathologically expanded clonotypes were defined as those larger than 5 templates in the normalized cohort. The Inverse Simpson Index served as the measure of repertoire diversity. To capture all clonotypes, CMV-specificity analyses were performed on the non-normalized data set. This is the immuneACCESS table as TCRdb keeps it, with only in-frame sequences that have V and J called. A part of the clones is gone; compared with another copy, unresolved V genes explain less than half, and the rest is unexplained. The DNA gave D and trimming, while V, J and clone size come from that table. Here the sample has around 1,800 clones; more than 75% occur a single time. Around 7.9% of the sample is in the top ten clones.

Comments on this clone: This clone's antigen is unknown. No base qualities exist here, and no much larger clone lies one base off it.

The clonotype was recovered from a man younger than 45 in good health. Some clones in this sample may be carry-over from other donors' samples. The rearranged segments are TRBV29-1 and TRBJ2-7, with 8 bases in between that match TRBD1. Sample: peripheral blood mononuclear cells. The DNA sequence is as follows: TGCAGCGTGTGGGGGACAGGCGTAACCTACGAGCAGTACTTC. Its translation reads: CSVWGTGVTYEQYF.